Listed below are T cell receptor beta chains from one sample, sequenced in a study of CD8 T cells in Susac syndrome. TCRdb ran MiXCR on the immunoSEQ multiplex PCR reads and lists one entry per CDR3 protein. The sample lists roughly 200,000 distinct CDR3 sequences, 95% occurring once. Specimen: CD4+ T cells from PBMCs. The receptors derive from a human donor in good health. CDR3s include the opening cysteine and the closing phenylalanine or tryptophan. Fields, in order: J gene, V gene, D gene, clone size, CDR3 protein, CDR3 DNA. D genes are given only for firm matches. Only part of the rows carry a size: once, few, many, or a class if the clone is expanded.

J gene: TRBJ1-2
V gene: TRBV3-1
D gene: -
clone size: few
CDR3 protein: CASSPAGDYGYTF
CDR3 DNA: TGTGCCAGCAGCCCTGCAGGGGACTATGGCTACACCTTC

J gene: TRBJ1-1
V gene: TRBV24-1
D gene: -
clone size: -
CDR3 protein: CATAPIGGEAFF
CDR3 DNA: TGTGCCACGGCCCCTATAGGGGGGGAAGCTTTCTTT

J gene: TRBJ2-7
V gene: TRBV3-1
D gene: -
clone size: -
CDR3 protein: CASSQAVYEQYF
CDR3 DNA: TGTGCCAGCAGCCAAGCTGTGTACGAGCAGTACTTC

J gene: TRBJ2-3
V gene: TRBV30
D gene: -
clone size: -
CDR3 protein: CAWSVSGTDTQYF
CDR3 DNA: TGTGCCTGGAGTGTGTCTGGGACAGATACGCAGTATTTT

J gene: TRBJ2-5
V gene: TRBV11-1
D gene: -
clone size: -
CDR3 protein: CASSLAGNGETQYF
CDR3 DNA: TGTGCCAGCAGCTTAGCAGGGAATGGAGAGACCCAGTACTTC

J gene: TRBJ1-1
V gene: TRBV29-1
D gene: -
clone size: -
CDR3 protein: CSVEGGWSGVNTEAFF
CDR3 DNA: TGCAGCGTTGAAGGGGGTTGGTCAGGGGTGAACACTGAAGCTTTCTTT

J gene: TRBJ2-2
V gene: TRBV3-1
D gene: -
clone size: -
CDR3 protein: CASSQGSTGELFF
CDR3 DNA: TGTGCCAGCAGCCAAGGCTCCACCGGGGAGCTGTTTTTT

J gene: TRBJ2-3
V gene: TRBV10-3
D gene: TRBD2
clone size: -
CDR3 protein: CAITLSGGARDTQYF
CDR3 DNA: TGTGCCATCACCCTCAGCGGGGGGGCCAGAGATACGCAGTATTTT

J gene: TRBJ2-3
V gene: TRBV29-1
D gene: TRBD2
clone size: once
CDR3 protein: CSVGASGGGTQYF
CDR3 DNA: TGCAGCGTTGGGGCTAGCGGGGGGGGAACGCAGTATTTT

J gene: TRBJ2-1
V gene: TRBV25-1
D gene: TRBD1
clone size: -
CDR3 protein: CASSKNRGREQFF
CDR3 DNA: TGTGCCAGCAGCAAAAACAGGGGGAGGGAGCAGTTCTTC

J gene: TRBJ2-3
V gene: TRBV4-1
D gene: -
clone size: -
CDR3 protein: CASSSFADTQYF
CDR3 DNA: TGCGCCAGCAGCTCTTTCGCAGATACGCAGTATTTT

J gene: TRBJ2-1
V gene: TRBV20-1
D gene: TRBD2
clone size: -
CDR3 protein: CSADGLAGGKQFF
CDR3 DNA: TGCAGTGCCGATGGACTAGCGGGGGGTAAGCAGTTCTTC

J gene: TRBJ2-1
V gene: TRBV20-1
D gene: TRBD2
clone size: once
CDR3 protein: CSARTSQGLAELSYNEQFF
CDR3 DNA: TGCAGTGCTAGAACCTCGCAGGGACTAGCGGAGCTCTCCTACAATGAGCAGTTCTTC

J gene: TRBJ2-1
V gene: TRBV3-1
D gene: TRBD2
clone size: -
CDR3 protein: CASSQLLAGVNEQFF
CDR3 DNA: TGTGCCAGCAGCCAATTGCTAGCGGGGGTCAATGAGCAGTTCTTC